The 24 T cell receptor beta chains below all came from one sample that was sequenced in a study of OX40 agonist ivuxolimab in advanced cancers. The assay was immunoSEQ multiplex PCR, and TCRdb's table has in-frame clones only and misses some. The sample includes about 13,000 clones, 80% to 85% of them seen just once. Source: CD4+ or CD8+ T cells sorted from blood, taken in a trial of the OX40 agonist ivuxolimab. The receptors shown here come from an adult with an advanced solid tumor such as melanoma, head and neck, liver or kidney cancer.

V gene TRBV27 combines with J gene TRBJ2-1; no clear D. The germline V gene encodes CDR1 MNHEY and CDR2 SMNVEV (reference sequence). Trimming pared 10 bases from V and 10 bases from J, leaving 17 bases between. The CDR3 is made up of 12 amino acids. The CDR3 sequence: CATTSGGMEQFF. As DNA, the CDR3 is TGTGCCACCACCTCCGGTGGAATGGAGCAGTTCTTC.

The chain links TRBV6-5 to TRBJ2-7, with D hard to call. Per the germline V gene, CDR1 is MNHEY and CDR2 is SVGAGI. V lost 6 bases and J lost 0, with 12 bases in between. The CDR3 covers 14 residues. The CDR3 DNA reads as TGTGCCAGCAGGGGAAGCTCCAACTCCTACGAGCAGTACTTC. This codes for CASRGSSNSYEQYF.

This clone was found a few times. The rearrangement uses TRBV6-1 and TRBJ1-5; a possible D gene is TRBD1 (5 bases). CDR3 length equals 13 residues. Germline lookup yields CDR1 MNHNS and CDR2 SASEGT. V shed 5 bases and J shed 5 bases, with 10 bases lying between them. CDR3 sequence (DNA): TGTGCCAGCAGTAAGGGACCTGATCAGCCCCAGCATTTT. Protein product: CASSKGPDQPQHF.

This clone occurred a few times. The chain employs TRBV4-3 and TRBJ2-6; tentatively, D is TRBD1 or TRBD2 (5 bases each). Looked up from germline, CDR1 is LGHNA and CDR2 is YSLEER. CDR3 size: 18 residues. Deletions cut 4 bases from V and 0 bases from J, with 16 bases between. The CDR3 DNA reads as TGCGCCAGCAGCCCTCAGACAGAGGGTGACTCTGGGGCCAACGTCCTGACTTTC. Translated, it gives CASSPQTEGDSGANVLTF.

This chain connects TRBV7-9 to TRBJ2-7; D not certain. The CDR3 loop spans 16 amino acids. The V end lost 1 base, the J end lost 5 bases, and 18 bases lay between the germline ends. The germline V gene encodes CDR1 SEHNR and CDR2 FQNEAQ (reference sequence). The CDR3 reads CASSLEVAVFPHEQYF. Here the CDR3 DNA reads TGTGCCAGCAGCTTAGAAGTGGCGGTTTTCCCCCACGAGCAGTACTTC.

The V gene is TRBV19, the J gene TRBJ2-2; perhaps TRBD1 as D (6 bases). The CDR3 has 16 amino acids. Germline assignment: CDR1 LNHDA and CDR2 SQIVND (reference sequence). Trimming pared 7 bases from V and 7 bases from J, leaving 22 bases between. DNA of the CDR3: TGTGCCAGTATCTCCCCCCCAGGGGTAGGAAACGGGGAGCTGTTTTTT. Its translation is CASISPPGVGNGELFF.

CDR3 protein: CASSLGAGAYYGYTF. CDR3 nucleotides: TGTGCCAGCAGCTTAGGAGCAGGGGCCTACTATGGCTACACCTTC. The chain uses TRBV7-9 and TRBJ1-2, with a weak D call TRBD1 (6 bases). CDR1 SEHNR and CDR2 FQNEAQ come from the germline V gene (reference sequence). The CDR3 runs 15 residues. The V end was cut by 1 base, the J end by 3 bases, with 12 bases between.

The chain links TRBV11-2 to TRBJ1-1; D is uncertain. The length of the CDR3 is 18 residues. V lost 5 bases, J lost 0 bases, and 22 bases lay in between. Germline V gives CDR1 SGHAT, CDR2 FQNNGV. The CDR3 DNA reads as TGTGCCAGCAGCCCCCTTAAGGACGGAGCCAGATTGAACACTGAAGCTTTCTTT. It is translated as CASSPLKDGARLNTEAFF.

V usage is TRBV7-8 and J usage is TRBJ2-2; tentatively, D is TRBD2 (6 bases). Germline CDR1 and CDR2: SGHVS and FQNEAQ. The CDR3 covers 16 residues. The ends were cut back, 0 bases at V and 6 bases at J, with 14 bases in the middle. The CDR3 region has the DNA TGTGCCAGCAGCTTAGCCTTTTGGGGGGAGTCCGGGGAGCTGTTTTTT. Residues: CASSLAFWGESGELFF. The entire variable domain, with the rest obtained from reference TRBV7-8 and TRBJ2-2, is as follows: GAGVSQSPRYKVAKRGQDVALRCDPISGHVSLFWYQQALGQGPEFLTYFQNEAQLDKSGLPSDRFFAERPEGSVSTLKIQRTQQEDSAVYLCASSLAFWGESGELFFGEGSRLTVL.

The chain couples TRBV30 to TRBJ1-2; D possibly corresponds to TRBD1 (5 bases). V was cut by 0 bases and J by 3 bases, with 8 bases left in between. The germline CDR1 and CDR2 sequences are GTSNPN and SVGIG (reference sequence). The CDR3 runs 13 residues. The CDR3 DNA sequence: TGTGCCTGGAGTGTGGAGGGGTACTATGGCTACACCTTC. It yields the protein CAWSVEGYYGYTF.

This rearrangement joins TRBV15 to TRBJ2-1; 15 positions agree with TRBD2. The CDR3 covers 19 residues. Germline-derived CDR1 and CDR2 are LNHNV and YYDKDF (reference sequence). Trimming cost V 1 base and J 9 bases; bases outside gene matches: 13. The DNA of the CDR3 is TGTGCCACCAGCAGAGCCGACGGACTAGCGGGGGGGCTTAGGAGTGAGCAGTTCTTC. Translating it yields CATSRADGLAGGLRSEQFF.

This clone was counted a single time. The V gene is TRBV4-3, the J gene TRBJ2-7; the D gene could be TRBD1 or TRBD2 (5 bases each). In germline, CDR1 is LGHNA, CDR2 YSLEER. The CDR3 length is 17 residues. Trimming shortened V by 2 bases and J by 7 bases, and 24 bases separated the two germline ends. For the CDR3, the DNA is TGCGCCAGCAGCCAATCCCTCGTACATGGGGGTGCAGGGGAGCAGTACTTC. This codes for CASSQSLVHGGAGEQYF.

This clone has a handful of counts. V gene TRBV30 combines with J gene TRBJ1-1, with D unclear. Deletions cut 0 bases from V and 4 bases from J, with 6 bases between. The CDR3 contains 12 residues. Per the germline V gene, CDR1 is GTSNPN and CDR2 is SVGIG (reference sequence). The CDR3: CAWSVLSTEAFF. The CDR3 nucleotides read TGTGCCTGGAGTGTACTCAGCACTGAAGCTTTCTTT.

This clone was detected only once. The CDR3 sequence is CASSHSPGQGFTDTQYF. In DNA, the CDR3 is TGTGCCAGCAGCCATTCCCCGGGACAGGGATTTACAGATACGCAGTATTTT. The V and J genes are TRBV9 and TRBJ2-3; 9 positions agree with TRBD1. Per the germline V gene, CDR1 is SGDLS and CDR2 is YYNGEE. The CDR3 is made up of 17 amino acids. V shed 4 bases, J shed 3 bases, and the junction held 12 bases outside the gene matches.

This clone was seen more than once but under ten times. Here the CDR3 DNA reads TGTGCCAGCAGCCAAGAAACAGGGGGCGTCTACAATGAGCAGTTCTTC. Translated: CASSQETGGVYNEQFF. The chain has TRBV4-2 and TRBJ2-1; 9 nucleotides agree with TRBD1. Germline V CDR1 and CDR2: LGHNA, YNFKEQ. Trimming took 0 bases from V and 3 from J; bases not matched to a gene: 3. This CDR3 region has 16 residues.

This chain links TRBV7-7 with TRBJ2-1; 14 bases are a match to TRBD2. CDR3 length equals 17 residues. Germline V gene lookup returns CDR1 SSHAT and CDR2 FNYEAQ (reference sequence). The trim removed 5 bases at V and 3 bases at J, leaving 6 bases unmatched. DNA for the CDR3: TGTGCCAGCAGCGCGGGGACTAGCGGGAGCCTCTACAATGAGCAGTTCTTC. Translated: CASSAGTSGSLYNEQFF.

The chain recombines TRBV27 with TRBJ1-1, with 7 bases lining up with TRBD1. V dropped 6 bases and J dropped 5; count of bases not matched to a gene: 15. This CDR3 comprises 16 residues. CDR1 is MNHEY, CDR2 SMNVEV, per germline (reference sequence). The CDR3 loop is CASSPYTTGLETEAFF. CDR3 nucleotides: TGTGCCAGCAGCCCCTACACGACAGGGTTAGAGACTGAAGCTTTCTTT.

This rearrangement joins TRBV15 to TRBJ2-1; possible D gene TRBD2, 6 bases. This CDR3 comprises 15 residues. V shed 4 bases and J shed 2 bases, with 12 bases lying between them. Per the germline V gene, CDR1 is LNHNV and CDR2 is YYDKDF (reference sequence). The CDR3 DNA is TGTGCCACCAGCACTTCTAGCGCGGCCTACAATGAGCAGTTCTTC. As protein: CATSTSSAAYNEQFF.

The chain combines TRBV4-1 with TRBJ1-3, with no clear D. CDR3 size: 14 residues. Trimming stripped 10 bases from V and 5 bases from J, with 18 bases between. The germline V gene encodes CDR1 MGHRA and CDR2 YSYEKL. CDR3 residues: CATQEVPGRNTIYF. As DNA, the CDR3 is TGCGCCACCCAGGAGGTGCCGGGTAGAAACACCATATATTTT.

This clone has only one observation. The CDR3 bases are TGTGCCAGTCAAAACCGGGACAGGGGTACTGAAGCTTTCTTT. Encoded protein: CASQNRDRGTEAFF. V and J are TRBV27 and TRBJ1-1; 10 bases fit TRBD1. Trimming at V came to 9 bases and at J to 5 bases, leaving 9 bases not matched to a gene. CDR1 and CDR2 (germline): MNHEY, SMNVEV (reference sequence). The CDR3 extends over 14 amino acids.

The J gene is TRBJ2-3, the V gene TRBV27; a possible D gene is TRBD1 (6 bases). CDR3 length equals 14 residues. The V end was cut by 5 bases, the J end by 4 bases, with 13 bases between. Germline CDR1 MNHEY, CDR2 SMNVEV (reference sequence). This CDR3 reads CASSDRTEADTQYF. The CDR3 DNA sequence: TGTGCCAGCAGTGATCGGACAGAGGCAGATACGCAGTATTTT.

As for this clone: The germline gene is not matched at one end of the junction; a read error may be the cause. The chain links TRBV6-1 to TRBJ2-7; D call uncertain. The CDR3 loop spans 11 amino acids. Germline CDR1 is MNHNS and CDR2 is SASEGT. CDR3 loop: CASSEGDEQYF. CDR3 coding DNA: TGTGCCAGCAGCGAAGGCGATGAGCAGTACTTC.

The sample holds a few counts of this clone. The CDR3 DNA sequence: TGTGCTAGTGGTGTGGACGGCAGGGGCTACACCTTC. Translating gives CASGVDGRGYTF. V usage is TRBV12-5 and J usage is TRBJ1-2; D uncertain. The CDR3 loop spans 12 amino acids. Germline assignment: CDR1 LGHNT and CDR2 FRNRAP. Trimming stripped 5 bases from V and 8 bases from J, with 12 bases between.

The rearrangement uses TRBV13 and TRBJ2-2; D unresolved. V lost 2 bases, J lost 2 bases, and 6 bases lay in between. Germline loops: CDR1 PRHDT, CDR2 FYEKMQ (reference sequence). CDR3 length equals 14 residues. DNA for the CDR3: TGTGCCAGCAGCTTAAATCCCAACACCGGGGAGCTGTTTTTT. This sequence encodes CASSLNPNTGELFF.